The clone carrying this TCR beta chain was counted only a few times. The target antigen is unknown. The CDR3 consists of 15 residues. Germline assignment: CDR1 LGHDT and CDR2 YNNKEL (reference sequence). The V and J ends lost 6 bases and 3 bases respectively, with 18 bases between them. One entry per CDR3 protein results from TCRdb running MiXCR on the 5' RACE reads. The repertoire has some 400,000 distinct CDR3 sequences, about 19% of them found once; the top ten carry 18%. These data are taken from a study of T cells after yellow fever vaccination. General study points: The presence of abundant clonotypes contaminating from the bulk population was possible in FACS-sorted repertoires. A weaker secondary response peaked on day 5, the primary on day 15.

The source of this sequence is a man aged 18 to 29 who received the YFV17D yellow fever vaccine. The sample here was PBMCs, taken before the yellow fever booster vaccination. The chain employs TRBV3-1 and TRBJ2-7, with D perhaps assigned TRBD1 or TRBD2 (5 bases each). CDR3: CASSNTWDPHYEQYF. CDR3 in DNA: TGTGCCAGCAGTAACACCTGGGACCCGCACTACGAGCAGTACTTC.